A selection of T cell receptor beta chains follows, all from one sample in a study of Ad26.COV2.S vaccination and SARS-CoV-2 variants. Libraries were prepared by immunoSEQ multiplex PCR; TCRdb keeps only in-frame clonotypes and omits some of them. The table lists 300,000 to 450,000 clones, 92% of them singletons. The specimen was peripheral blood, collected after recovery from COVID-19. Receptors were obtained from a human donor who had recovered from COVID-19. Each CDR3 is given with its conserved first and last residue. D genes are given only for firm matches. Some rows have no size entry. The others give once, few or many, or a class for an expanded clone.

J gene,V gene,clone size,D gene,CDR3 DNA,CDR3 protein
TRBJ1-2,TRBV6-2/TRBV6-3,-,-,TGTGCCAGCAGTTACCGCCCAGGGTTGAGTGGCTACACCTTC,CASSYRPGLSGYTF
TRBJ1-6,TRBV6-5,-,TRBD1,TGTGCCAGTACCGGGACAGTAAATTCACCCCTCCACTTT,CASTGTVNSPLHF
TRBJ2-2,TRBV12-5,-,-,TGTGCTAGTGGTGTCGGACACGCGAACACCGGGGAGCTGTTTTTT,CASGVGHANTGELFF
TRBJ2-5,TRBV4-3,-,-,TGCGCCAGCAGCCAAGATCACCAGGGACGCCAGACCCAGTACTTC,CASSQDHQGRQTQYF
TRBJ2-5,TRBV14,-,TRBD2,TGTGCCAGCAGCCAAGACAAGAGGACTAGCGGGGGGGAATTCCAAGAGACCCAGTACTTC,CASSQDKRTSGGEFQETQYF
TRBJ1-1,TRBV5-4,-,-,TGTGCCAGCAGCTTGGGGGTGACTGAAGCTTTCTTT,CASSLGVTEAFF
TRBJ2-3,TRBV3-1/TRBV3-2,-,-,TGTGCCAGCAGCCCCGCTGACGTCGATACGCAGTATTTT,CASSPADVDTQYF
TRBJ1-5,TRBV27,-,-,TGTGCCAGCACAACCGGGGGAAAATGGCCCCAGCATTTT,CASTTGGKWPQHF
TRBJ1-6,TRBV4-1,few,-,TGCGCCAGCAGCCAAGATATGGCCCGGCCCCTCCACTTT,CASSQDMARPLHF
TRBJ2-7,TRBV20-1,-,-,TGCAGTGTGACAGAAAGATACGAGCAGTACTTC,CSVTERYEQYF
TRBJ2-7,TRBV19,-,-,TGTGCCAGTAGTCCAGATTCCTACGAGCAGTACTTC,CASSPDSYEQYF
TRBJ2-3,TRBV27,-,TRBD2,TGTGCCAGCAGTCGCGGGACTAGCGGGGACACAGATACGCAGTATTTT,CASSRGTSGDTDTQYF
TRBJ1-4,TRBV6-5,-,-,TGTGCCAGCAGTTACGGCAGGCGGGATGAAAAACTGTTTTTT,CASSYGRRDEKLFF
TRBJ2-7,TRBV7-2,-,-,TGTGCCAGCAGCCTACAGGGCACCTCCTACGAGCAGTACTTC,CASSLQGTSYEQYF
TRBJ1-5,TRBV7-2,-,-,TGTGCCACAACACCGACGGTCCTTGGTAGCAATCAGCCCCAGCATTTT,CATTPTVLGSNQPQHF
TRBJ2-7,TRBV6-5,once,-,TGTGCCAGCAGTTCAGGGGCGCGGGAGCAGTACTTC,CASSSGAREQYF
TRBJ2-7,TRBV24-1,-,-,TGTGCCACCAGCTTAATTGGGGAGCAGTACTTC,CATSLIGEQYF
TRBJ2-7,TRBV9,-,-,TGTGCCAGCAGCGCCTTTGACAGCTCCTACGAGCAGTACTTC,CASSAFDSSYEQYF
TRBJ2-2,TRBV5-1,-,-,TGCGCCAGCAGCTTTGGGGGGGAGCTGTTTTTT,CASSFGGELFF
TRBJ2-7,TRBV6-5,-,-,TGTGCCAGCAGTTCTGACGGATTTTTCTCCTACGAGCAGTACTTC,CASSSDGFFSYEQYF
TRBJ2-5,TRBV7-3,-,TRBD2,TGTGCCAGCAGCTGGACTAGCGACCAAGAGACCCAGTACTTC,CASSWTSDQETQYF
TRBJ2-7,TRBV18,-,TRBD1,TGTGCCAGCTCACTGCAAGGGACAGGCCCCTACGAGCAGTACTTC,CASSLQGTGPYEQYF
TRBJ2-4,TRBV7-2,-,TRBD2,TGTGCCAGCAGCTTCCGTCCGGGGGGGAAAAACATTCAGTACTTC,CASSFRPGGKNIQYF
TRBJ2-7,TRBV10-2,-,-,TGCGCCAGCAGTTCTTCCTACGAGCAGTACTTC,CASSSSYEQYF
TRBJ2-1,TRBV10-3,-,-,TGTGCCATCAGGGTAAGGGGCAATGAGCAGTTCTTC,CAIRVRGNEQFF
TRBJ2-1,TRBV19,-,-,TGTGCCAGTAGTAACGGACTCCTCCCTCGGCATGAGCAGTTCTTC,CASSNGLLPRHEQFF
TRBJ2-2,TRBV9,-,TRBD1,TGTGCCAGCAGCGTAGTCCCAGGGGGCGTTGGTACCGGGGAGCTGTTTTTT,CASSVVPGGVGTGELFF
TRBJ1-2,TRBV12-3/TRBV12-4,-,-,TGTGCCAGCAGTCGAACGACAGTCTATGGCTACACCTTC,CASSRTTVYGYTF
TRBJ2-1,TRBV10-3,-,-,TGTGCCATCAGAGGGATAGTAAATGAGCAGTTCTTC,CAIRGIVNEQFF
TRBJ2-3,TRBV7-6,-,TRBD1,TGTGCCAGCAGCGACGGGGACAGACACACAGATACGCAGTATTTT,CASSDGDRHTDTQYF
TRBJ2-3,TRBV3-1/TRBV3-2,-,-,TGTGCCAGCAGCCAAGTAATCGGTGCGTCGGATACGCAGTATTTT,CASSQVIGASDTQYF
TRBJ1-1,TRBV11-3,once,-,TGTGCCAGCAGCTTAAGTTCAGGGAATACTGAAGCTTTCTTT,CASSLSSGNTEAFF
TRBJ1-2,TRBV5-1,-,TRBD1,TGCGCCAGCAGCTCAGACCGACAGGGGTCGCGTGGCTACACCTTC,CASSSDRQGSRGYTF
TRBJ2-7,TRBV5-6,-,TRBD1,TGTGCCAGCAGCTGGACAGGACAGGACCTCTCCTACGAGCAGTACTTC,CASSWTGQDLSYEQYF
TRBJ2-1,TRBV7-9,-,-,TGTGCCAGCAGGCCCCCCGGGGGCCCCAACAATGAGCAGTTCTTC,CASRPPGGPNNEQFF
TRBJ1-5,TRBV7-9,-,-,TGTGCCAGCAGCTTTTCAGAGAGCAATCAGCCCCAGCATTTT,CASSFSESNQPQHF
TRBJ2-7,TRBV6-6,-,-,TGTGCCAGCAGTTACGGTATGGGGGCTCGATTCTACGAGCAGTACTTC,CASSYGMGARFYEQYF
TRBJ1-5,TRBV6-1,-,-,TGTGCCAGCAGTGAACCCGCGGGCCCAGGGAATCAGCCCCAGCATTTT,CASSEPAGPGNQPQHF
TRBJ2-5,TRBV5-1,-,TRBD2,TGCGCCAGCGGCAGTAGCGGGGGGAACCTCCAAGAGACCCAGTACTTC,CASGSSGGNLQETQYF
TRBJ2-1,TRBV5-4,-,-,TGTGCCAGCAGCTTGGCGGCAGGTCGGGCTGAGCAGTTCTTC,CASSLAAGRAEQFF
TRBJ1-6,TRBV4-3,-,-,TGCGCCAGCAGCCAAGACCGGGGTTTGAATTCACCCCTCCACTTT,CASSQDRGLNSPLHF
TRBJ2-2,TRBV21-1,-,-,TGTGCCAGCAGCAAGGAAAATCGACTAGATATGGCCGGGGAGCTGTTTTTT,CASSKENRLDMAGELFF
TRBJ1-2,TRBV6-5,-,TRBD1,TGTGCCAGCAGTTTACCAGGGGGGCTCGGCTACACCTTC,CASSLPGGLGYTF